This T cell receptor (beta chain) was sequenced for a study of blood T cell repertoires in COVID-19. About the study: Spain, Italy and the United States supplied samples that represented acute and convalescent COVID-19. PBMCs, B-cell-depleted T cells, or T cells provided the cDNA or gDNA that made up the material.

The V and J ends lost 5 bases and 0 bases respectively, with 13 bases between them. The CDR3 runs 15 residues. The germline V gene encodes CDR1 SEHNR and CDR2 FQNEAQ (reference sequence). Sequencing used immunoSEQ multiplex PCR; TCRdb keeps in-frame clones, though not all of them. The table has around 160,000 clones, around four fifths seen once. The TCR was taken from a woman between 40 and 50 years old with active or convalescent COVID-19. Sequencing was performed on peripheral blood. This rearrangement joins TRBV7-9 to TRBJ1-1, with D perhaps matching TRBD1 (5 bases). The CDR3 sequence is CASSPPTALNTEAFF. In DNA, the CDR3 is TGTGCCAGCAGCCCGCCGACAGCCTTGAACACTGAAGCTTTCTTT. Using reference TRBV7-9 and TRBJ1-1 for the parts outside the CDR3, the full variable domain is DTGVSQNPRHKITKRGQNVTFRCDPISEHNRLYWYRQTLGQGPEFLTYFQNEAQLEKSRLLSDRFSAERPKGSFSTLEIQRTEQGDSAMYLCASSPPTALNTEAFFGQGTRLTVV.